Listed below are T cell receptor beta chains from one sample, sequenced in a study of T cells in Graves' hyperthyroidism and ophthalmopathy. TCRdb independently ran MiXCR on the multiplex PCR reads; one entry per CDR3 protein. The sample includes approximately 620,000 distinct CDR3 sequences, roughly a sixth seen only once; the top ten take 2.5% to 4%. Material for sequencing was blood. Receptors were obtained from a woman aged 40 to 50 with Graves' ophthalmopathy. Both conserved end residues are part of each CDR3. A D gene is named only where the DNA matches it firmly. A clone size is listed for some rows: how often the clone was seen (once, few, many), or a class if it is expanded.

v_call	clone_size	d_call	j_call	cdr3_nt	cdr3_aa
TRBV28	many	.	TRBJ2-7	TGTGCCAGCACCCGGACCGGGAGCGATTACGAGCAGTACTTC	CASTRTGSDYEQYF
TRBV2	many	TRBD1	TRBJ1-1	TGTGCCAGCAGCCAAGATGGGACAGGGGTCACTGAAGCTTTCTTT	CASSQDGTGVTEAFF
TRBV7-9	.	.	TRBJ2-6	TGTGCCAGCAGCCGGGCCACAGGCGCTCGTCCTGGGGCCAACGTCCTGACTTTC	CASSRATGARPGANVLTF
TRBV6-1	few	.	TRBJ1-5	TGTGCCAGCACTTCGGGGAGGGACGGCAATCAGCCCCAGCATTTT	CASTSGRDGNQPQHF
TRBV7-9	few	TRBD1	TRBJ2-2	TGTGCCAGCAGCCCCAGGACAGGGGATTCCGGGGAGCTGTTTTTT	CASSPRTGDSGELFF
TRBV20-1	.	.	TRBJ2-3	TGCAGTGCCCACCGGACATTGGGAGGCGATACGCAGTATTTT	CSAHRTLGGDTQYF
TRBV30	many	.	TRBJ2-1	TGTGCCTGGACCAACCTGGGGGCTTACAATGAGCAGTTCTTC	CAWTNLGAYNEQFF
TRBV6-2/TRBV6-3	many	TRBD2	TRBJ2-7	TGTGCCAGCAGGACTAGCGGGGTCACCTACGAGCAGTACTTC	CASRTSGVTYEQYF
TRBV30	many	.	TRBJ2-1	TGTGCCTGGAGCCCTGGGAGGGAGCAGTTCTTC	CAWSPGREQFF
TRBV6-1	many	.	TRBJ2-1	TGTGCCAGCAGCATAATGAGGCGGGGATCCTACAATGAGCAGTTCTTC	CASSIMRRGSYNEQFF
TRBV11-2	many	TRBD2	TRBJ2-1	TGTGCCAGCAGCTTAAACAGAGCGGGGGGGCAGTTCTTC	CASSLNRAGGQFF
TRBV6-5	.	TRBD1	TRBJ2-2	TGTGCCAGCAGTTACTCGAGGGGGCCCGGGGAGCTGTTTTTT	CASSYSRGPGELFF